A single sample is the source of the 19 T cell receptor beta chains below, sequenced in a study of blood T cells in healthy people across ages. A J-beta primer mix and a sample-barcoded 5' primer were used in a second PCR of about 7 to 12 cycles. TCRdb called the 5' RACE reads again in MiXCR, with one record for every CDR3 protein. The sample holds 1.5 million to 2 million distinct CDR3 sequences, about 50% seen once. Source material: blood. The receptors here all came from a middle-aged woman in good health.

In its sample, this clonotype was seen a few times. CDR3 coding DNA: TGTGCCAGCAGCTTAGGTGCGGGGGCGCGAGTTCAAGAGACCCAGTACTTC. It yields the protein CASSLGAGARVQETQYF. The chain links TRBV7-2 to TRBJ2-5; perhaps TRBD2 as D (7 bases). Germline values: CDR1 SGHTA, CDR2 FQGNSA. This CDR3 has 17 amino acids. V lost 1 base, J lost 2 bases, and 17 bases lay in between. The whole variable domain, remainder taken from reference TRBV7-2 and TRBJ2-5, is GAGVSQSPSNKVTEKGKDVELRCDPISGHTALYWYRQSLGQGLEFLIYFQGNSAPDKSGLPSDRFSAERTGGSVSTLTIQRTQQEDSAVYLCASSLGAGARVQETQYFGPGTRLLVL.

The V gene is TRBV4-1, the J gene TRBJ2-1; D not resolved. Germline V CDR1 and CDR2: MGHRA, YSYEKL. V gave up 3 bases and J gave up 9 bases, with 12 bases separating them. The CDR3 is 13 residues long. The CDR3 DNA reads TGCGCCAGCAGCCACGTTTTTGAAGGTGAGCAGTTCTTC. Residues: CASSHVFEGEQFF.

The chain combines TRBV6-6 with TRBJ1-1; unclear D gene. The CDR3 extends over 14 amino acids. Germline CDR1 and CDR2: MNHNY and SVGAGI (reference sequence). The ends were cut back, 0 bases at V and 1 base at J, with 6 bases in the middle. The CDR3 coding sequence is TGTGCCAGCAGTTACTCGCGGGAGAACACTGAAGCTTTCTTT. It translates to CASSYSRENTEAFF.

As to this clonotype: A much larger clonotype is one base distant, so this may be a read error. The V call is TRBV7-9, the J call TRBJ1-1, with D perhaps TRBD1 (5 bases). The CDR3 runs to 14 residues. V was shortened by 8 bases and J by 4 bases, with 17 bases between the two germline ends. Germline V gene data show CDR1 as SEHNR and CDR2 as FQNEAQ (reference sequence). CDR3 nucleotide sequence: TGTGCCAGCTCCCTAGGGACGGTGAGCACTGAAGCTTTCTTT. It is translated as CASSLGTVSTEAFF. The full variable domain, with the rest looked up from reference TRBV7-9 and TRBJ1-1, is DTGVSQNPRHKITKRGQNVTFRCDPISEHNRLYWYRQTLGQGPEFLTYFQNEAQLEKSRLLSDRFSAERPKGSFSTLEIQRTEQGDSAMYLCASSLGTVSTEAFFGQGTRLTVV.

This clonotype was seen a few times. The chain links TRBV27 to TRBJ2-7; D unresolved. Trimming cost V 5 bases and J 4 bases, with 9 bases left between them. The CDR3 covers 12 residues. CDR1 MNHEY and CDR2 SMNVEV come from the germline V gene (reference sequence). The CDR3 nucleotides read TGTGCCAGCAGTGATGTAGAGTACGAGCAGTACTTC. Amino acid sequence: CASSDVEYEQYF.

This clonotype came up once. This chain uses TRBV18 with TRBJ2-3; 9 nucleotides line up with TRBD2. The length of the CDR3 is 18 residues. Germline V lookup: CDR1 KGHSH, CDR2 LQKENI. The V gene end was trimmed by 6 bases and the J gene end by 2 bases; junction bases not matched to a gene: 15. CDR3 protein: CASSPIRPLAGVTDTQYF. The DNA of the CDR3 is TGTGCCAGCTCTCCCATCCGACCTTTAGCGGGAGTCACAGATACGCAGTATTTT.

The chain is built from TRBV9 and TRBJ2-1; 10 nucleotides line up with TRBD2. The CDR3 is 15 residues long. The V segment lost 0 bases and the J segment 6 bases; nucleotides outside the gene matches: 3. Germline V gives CDR1 SGDLS, CDR2 YYNGEE. The CDR3 sequence: CASSVDSGGVNEQFF. CDR3 DNA sequence: TGTGCCAGCAGCGTAGACAGCGGGGGGGTCAATGAGCAGTTCTTC.

This clonotype was observed a few times. This rearrangement joins TRBV7-9 to TRBJ2-5; possible D gene TRBD2, 5 bases. The J call may be wrong; the DNA end is better matched by TRBJ2-7. The CDR3 spans 12 residues. Germline V gene sequence: CDR1 SEHNR, CDR2 FQNEAQ (reference sequence). CDR3 sequence (DNA): TGTGCCAGCAGCCTAAAGGACTCCGAGCAGTACTTC. Protein product: CASSLKDSEQYF.

This clonotype was counted between two and nine times. V is TRBV12-3 or TRBV12-4 and J is TRBJ1-6, with 7 bases that match TRBD1. The CDR3 covers 15 residues. Trimming at V came to 6 bases and at J to 5 bases, leaving 7 bases not matched to a gene. DNA of the CDR3: TGTGCCAGCAGCCACGGACAGGTTGATAATTCACCCCTCCACTTT. This translates into CASSHGQVDNSPLHF.

With regard to this clonotype: A much larger clone lies one base from this, so it may be a read error. The chain is built from TRBV7-3 and TRBJ2-5; 9 positions match TRBD1. V gave up 0 bases and J gave up 11 bases; unmatched junction bases: 16. Germline V gene data show CDR1 as SGHTA and CDR2 as FQGTGA. This CDR3 contains 17 residues. The CDR3 protein is CASSLTPTGTGSIEQYF. Here the CDR3 DNA reads TGTGCCAGCAGCTTAACGCCAACCGGGACAGGGAGCATTGAGCAGTACTTC.

The V gene is TRBV9, the J gene TRBJ2-1, with D perhaps TRBD1 or TRBD2 (7 bases each). The germline V gene has CDR1 SGDLS and CDR2 YYNGEE. CDR3 length equals 17 residues. V dropped 3 bases and J dropped 8 bases, with 24 bases sitting between them. CDR3 sequence reads: CASSAAGNSGGRDEQFF. The CDR3 nucleotides are TGTGCCAGCAGCGCGGCGGGCAACTCAGGGGGGAGGGATGAGCAGTTCTTC. Supplemented by reference TRBV9 and TRBJ2-1, the full variable domain reads DSGVTQTPKHLITATGQRVTLRCSPRSGDLSVYWYQQSLDQGLQFLIQYYNGEERAKGNILERFSAQQFPDLHSELNLSSLELGDSALYFCASSAAGNSGGRDEQFFGPGTRLTVL.

The chain links TRBV5-7 to TRBJ2-5; 9 nucleotides match TRBD1. The end of the DNA fits TRBJ2-7 better, so the J call may be wrong. TRBV5-7 is given ORF status, its function remaining uncertain. The CDR3 has 16 amino acids. The CDR3 DNA sequence: TGTGCCAGCAGCTGGACATCCCGGACAGGGGTCTCCGAGCAGTACTTC. Translating it yields CASSWTSRTGVSEQYF.

The chain is built from TRBV20-1 and TRBJ2-7, with D perhaps assigned TRBD1 or TRBD2 (5 bases each). V shed 3 bases and J shed 2 bases, with 17 bases lying between them. The CDR3 totals 15 residues. Germline V gene lookup returns CDR1 DFQATT and CDR2 SNEGSKA (reference sequence). Here the CDR3 DNA reads TGCAGTGCTAGCTACCGGGCAGGGAGAACCTACGAGCAGTACTTC. Its protein is CSASYRAGRTYEQYF.

This clonotype is a singleton in its sample. The chain joins TRBV5-4 to TRBJ1-6, with 9 positions matching TRBD1. In germline, CDR1 is SGHNT, CDR2 YYREEE (reference sequence). Trimming at V came to 4 bases and at J to 11 bases, leaving 10 bases not matched to a gene. The CDR3 has 15 residues. The CDR3 is CASSVRDRVEPPLHF. The CDR3 DNA is TGTGCCAGCAGCGTCCGGGACAGGGTAGAGCCACCCCTCCACTTT.

This chain joins TRBV20-1 and TRBJ2-7; maybe TRBD1 (6 bases). The CDR3 is made up of 14 amino acids. Trimming left V 1 base short and J 2 bases short, with 12 bases between. Germline CDR1 and CDR2: DFQATT and SNEGSKA (reference sequence). For the CDR3, the DNA is TGCAGTGCTAGAGGGGACATTGATACCTACGAGCAGTACTTC. Protein product: CSARGDIDTYEQYF.

V and J are TRBV7-2 and TRBJ2-1; possible D gene TRBD1, 6 bases. Trimming removed 1 base from V and 7 bases from J, with 17 bases in between. This CDR3 comprises 16 residues. CDR1 is SGHTA and CDR2 is FQGNSA in the germline V gene. The CDR3 bases are TGTGCCAGCAGCTTAGAGGCAGGGGTTAACGTAAATGAGCAGTTCTTC. Residues: CASSLEAGVNVNEQFF.

This clonotype has just a few counts. V gene TRBV6-2 or TRBV6-3 combines with J gene TRBJ2-5; D possibly corresponds to TRBD2 (5 bases). V lost 0 bases and J lost 6, with 14 bases in between. CDR3 length equals 15 residues. Germline-derived CDR1 and CDR2 are MNHEY and SVGEGT. The CDR3 nucleotides are TGTGCCAGCAGTTACTCGATAGTACCGGGGAAGACCCAGTACTTC. Amino acid sequence: CASSYSIVPGKTQYF.

J is TRBJ2-7 and V is TRBV6-1, with unresolved D. This CDR3 is 14 amino acids long. Trimming stripped 2 bases from V and 7 bases from J, with 15 bases between. Per the germline V gene, CDR1 is MNHNS and CDR2 is SASEGT. The CDR3 sequence: CASSENVGLDEQYF. CDR3 in DNA: TGTGCCAGCAGTGAAAACGTGGGTCTGGATGAGCAGTACTTC.

The chain combines TRBV5-1 with TRBJ1-4; 8 bases fit TRBD1. With V trimmed by 0 bases and J by 6 bases, 16 bases remained unmatched. The CDR3 is 19 residues long. Germline assignment: CDR1 SGHRS and CDR2 YFSETQ. CDR3 region: CASSLVAGQGAVVDEKLFF. CDR3 DNA: TGCGCCAGCAGCTTGGTTGCGGGGCAGGGGGCGGTCGTGGATGAAAAACTGTTTTTT.